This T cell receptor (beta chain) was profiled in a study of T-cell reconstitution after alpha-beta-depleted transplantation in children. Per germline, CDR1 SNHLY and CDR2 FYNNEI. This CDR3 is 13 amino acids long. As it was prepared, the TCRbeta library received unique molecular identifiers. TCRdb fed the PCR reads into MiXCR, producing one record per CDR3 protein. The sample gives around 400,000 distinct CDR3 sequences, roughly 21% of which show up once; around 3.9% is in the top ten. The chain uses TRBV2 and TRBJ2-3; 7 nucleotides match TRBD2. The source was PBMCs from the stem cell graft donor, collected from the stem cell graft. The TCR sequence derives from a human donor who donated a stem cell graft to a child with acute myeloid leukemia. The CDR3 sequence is CAWGGGGTDTQYF. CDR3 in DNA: TGTGCTTGGGGGGGTGGAGGTACAGATACGCAGTATTTT. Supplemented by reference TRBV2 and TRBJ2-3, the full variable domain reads EPEVTQTPSHQVTQMGQEVILRCVPISNHLYFYWYRQILGQKVEFLVSFYNNEISEKSEIFDDQFSVERPDGSNFTLKIRSTKLEDSAMYFCAWGGGGTDTQYFGPGTRLTVL.